Below are 25 T cell receptor beta chains sequenced from a single sample in a study of blood T cell repertoires in COVID-19. Assay used: immunoSEQ multiplex PCR; TCRdb lists only in-frame clones, some missing. This table holds roughly 200,000 clones, approximately 92% found once. Sequencing was performed on PBMCs or T cells enriched from blood (not recorded which). Receptor source: a woman aged 40 to 50 with acute COVID-19.

The genes are TRBV11-2 and TRBJ2-3; no clear D gene. The CDR3 has 15 amino acids. Trimming left V 8 bases short and J 2 bases short, with 17 bases between. Germline V gives CDR1 SGHAT, CDR2 FQNNGV. DNA of the CDR3: TGTGCCAGCTCTGAGGCCGGCAGCTCCACAGATACGCAGTATTTT. Protein sequence: CASSEAGSSTDTQYF.

The chain has TRBV7-8 and TRBJ2-3; 9 bases align to TRBD1. Germline loops: CDR1 SGHVS, CDR2 FQNEAQ. This CDR3 is built from 17 residues. The V and J ends lost 3 bases and 0 bases, in that order; junction bases with no gene match: 7. The CDR3 here is CASSFAGQGISTDTQYF. The CDR3 DNA reads TGTGCCAGCAGCTTCGCCGGACAGGGGATTAGCACAGATACGCAGTATTTT.

The chain is built from TRBV6-5 and TRBJ2-5; TRBD2 agrees at 11 bases. Trimming removed 8 bases from V and 5 bases from J; junction bases left unmatched: 4. CDR1 is MNHEY and CDR2 is SVGAGI in the germline V gene. This CDR3 comprises 13 residues. The CDR3 sequence: CASGLAGGETQYF. DNA for the CDR3: TGTGCCAGCGGGCTAGCGGGAGGTGAGACCCAGTACTTC.

The chain employs TRBV10-3 and TRBJ2-7; D may be TRBD2 (5 bases). Per the germline V gene, CDR1 is ENHRY and CDR2 is SYGVKD. CDR3 length: 15 residues. V lost 6 bases and J lost 1, with 16 bases in between. DNA for the CDR3: TGTGCCATCAGCGGTGAAGCGGCCCTTTCCTACGAGCAGTACTTC. It translates to CAISGEAALSYEQYF.

This chain links TRBV28 with TRBJ1-2, with D possibly being TRBD1 (6 bases). V was shortened by 3 bases and J by 7 bases, with 12 bases between the two germline ends. The CDR3 consists of 13 residues. The germline V gene has CDR1 MDHEN and CDR2 SYDVKM. In DNA, the CDR3 is TGTGCCAGCAGTTTGCAGGGGCTGGGTGGCTACACCTTC. It yields the protein CASSLQGLGGYTF.

This sequence joins TRBV19 and TRBJ2-7, with D possibly TRBD1 on 5 matching bases. Germline CDR1 is LNHDA and CDR2 is SQIVND (reference sequence). The CDR3 covers 14 residues. V lost 3 bases and J lost 5, with 14 bases in between. The CDR3 region is CASSMGRVYDEQYF. The CDR3 DNA sequence: TGTGCCAGTAGTATGGGCAGGGTGTACGACGAGCAGTACTTC. Based on the CDR3 plus reference TRBV19 and TRBJ2-7, the full variable domain is DGGITQSPKYLFRKEGQNVTLSCEQNLNHDAMYWYRQDPGQGLRLIYYSQIVNDFQKGDIAEGYSVSREKKESFPLTVTSAQKNPTAFYLCASSMGRVYDEQYFGPGTRLTVT.

J is TRBJ2-5 and V is TRBV13; a weak D match, TRBD1 (5 bases). Between the trimmed V and J ends, which lost 0 bases and 2 bases, there was a span of 7 bases. Germline CDR1 is PRHDT and CDR2 is FYEKMQ (reference sequence). There are 14 residues in the CDR3. The CDR3 DNA sequence: TGTGCCAGCAGCTTAGGAGGGGAACAAGAGACCCAGTACTTC. Encoded protein: CASSLGGEQETQYF.

The sample holds one count of this clone. V gene TRBV4-1 combines with J gene TRBJ2-7, with TRBD2 identical over 13 bases. This CDR3 has 18 residues. Germline values: CDR1 MGHRA, CDR2 YSYEKL. The V segment lost 0 bases and the J segment 2 bases; nucleotides outside the gene matches: 7. The CDR3 DNA follows: TGCGCCAGCAGCCAAGACAGGACTAGCGGGGGCCTTCCCTACGAGCAGTACTTC. It specifies CASSQDRTSGGLPYEQYF.

The rearrangement joins TRBV19 to TRBJ1-3; D uncertain. CDR3 length equals 15 residues. CDR1 LNHDA and CDR2 SQIVND come from the germline V gene (reference sequence). V was clipped by 1 base and J by 0 bases, with 7 bases between them. CDR3 region: CASSIGAVSGNTIYF. The CDR3 DNA follows: TGTGCCAGTAGTATAGGGGCTGTCTCTGGAAACACCATATATTTT.

The count of this clone is one. V usage is TRBV30 and J usage is TRBJ1-1; 7 positions match TRBD1. CDR1 and CDR2 from the germline V gene are GTSNPN and SVGIG (reference sequence). V trimming: 3 bases; J trimming: 5 bases; junction bases outside the gene matches: 6. CDR3 length: 13 residues. The DNA for the CDR3 is TGTGCCTGGAGCCTGACAGGGCATACTGAAGCTTTCTTT. It codes for CAWSLTGHTEAFF.

This clone appeared a few times. This rearrangement joins TRBV7-8 to TRBJ1-5; 7 bases map to TRBD1. This CDR3 comprises 18 residues. The ends lost 5 bases at V and 4 bases at J; junction bases unmatched: 17. Per germline, CDR1 SGHVS and CDR2 FQNEAQ. The CDR3 loop is CASSLRATRRDRNQPQHF. The CDR3 DNA is TGTGCCAGCAGCCTCAGGGCCACCCGTCGGGACAGAAATCAGCCCCAGCATTTT.

This clone was observed once. The chain joins TRBV9 to TRBJ2-7, with 7 bases lining up with TRBD1. After removal of 2 bases from V and 2 bases from J, the junction contained 7 bases not matched to a gene. The CDR3 has 15 residues. CDR1 is SGDLS, CDR2 YYNGEE, per germline. CDR3 residues: CASSVGDSLPYEQYF. The CDR3 DNA follows: TGTGCCAGCAGCGTCGGGGACAGTCTCCCCTACGAGCAGTACTTC.

This sequence joins TRBV19 and TRBJ2-2; TRBD2 matches at 13 bases. The V gene end was trimmed by 1 base and the J gene end by 7 bases; junction bases not matched to a gene: 6. CDR1 and CDR2 from the germline V gene are LNHDA and SQIVND (reference sequence). The CDR3 length is 17 residues. The CDR3 sequence: CASSIGTSGGQGGELFF. In DNA, the CDR3 is TGTGCCAGTAGTATAGGGACTAGCGGGGGCCAGGGCGGGGAGCTGTTTTTT.

This CDR3 reads CSVDETGGGDEQFF. The CDR3 DNA follows: TGCAGCGTTGATGAGACAGGGGGCGGCGATGAGCAGTTCTTC. This chain links TRBV29-1 with TRBJ2-1; 10 bases line up with TRBD1. Losses at the gene ends were 3 bases for V and 8 bases for J; bases not matched to a gene: 7. CDR3 length: 14 residues. From germline, CDR1 is SQVTM and CDR2 ANQGSEA.

The chain carries TRBV19 and TRBJ2-3, with 9 positions matching TRBD1. The V gene end was trimmed by 7 bases and the J gene end by 4 bases; junction bases not matched to a gene: 12. The germline V gene has CDR1 LNHDA and CDR2 SQIVND (reference sequence). The CDR3 is 16 residues long. As DNA, the CDR3 is TGTGCCAGTATGGGACCCCGGACAGGGGCTCCAGATACGCAGTATTTT. Its translation: CASMGPRTGAPDTQYF.

The chain links TRBV30 to TRBJ1-3; D ambiguous. CDR3 size: 15 residues. From germline, CDR1 is GTSNPN and CDR2 SVGIG (reference sequence). The germline V and J ends were trimmed by 0 bases and 4 bases, with 13 bases remaining between them. The CDR3 region is CAWSVLAQRGNTIYF. CDR3 nucleotide sequence: TGTGCCTGGAGTGTACTTGCCCAGAGGGGAAACACCATATATTTT.

This clone has only a few counts. V usage is TRBV5-1 and J usage is TRBJ2-7; 9 bases match TRBD1. CDR1 and CDR2 (germline): SGHRS, YFSETQ. The CDR3 runs 15 residues. Losses at the gene ends were 3 bases for V and 7 bases for J; bases not matched to a gene: 11. The CDR3 DNA reads TGCGCCAGCAGCTGGAAACAGGGGGCTGTAGAGGAGCAGTACTTC. As protein: CASSWKQGAVEEQYF.

The rearrangement links TRBV10-3 to TRBJ2-1; weak D call: TRBD1 (6 bases). V gave up 6 bases and J gave up 6 bases, with 15 bases separating them. CDR1 is ENHRY and CDR2 is SYGVKD in the germline V gene. CDR3 length equals 14 residues. CDR3 sequence reads: CAISAGTYANEQFF. The DNA of the CDR3 is TGTGCCATCAGCGCCGGGACATACGCCAATGAGCAGTTCTTC.

As to this clone: Other DNA sequences from this sample encode an identical CDR3 as well. This chain links TRBV5-1 with TRBJ1-6; 9 nucleotides align to TRBD1. Looked up from germline, CDR1 is SGHRS and CDR2 is YFSETQ. The CDR3 contains 14 residues. The J segment lost 7 bases and the V segment lost 4 bases, leaving 3 bases of the junction unmatched. This CDR3 reads CASSLTGGNSPLHF. As DNA, the CDR3 is TGCGCCAGCAGCCTGACAGGGGGAAATTCACCCCTCCACTTT.

This chain connects TRBV9 to TRBJ2-1, with 14 positions matching TRBD2. V shed 0 bases, J shed 4 bases, and the junction held 6 bases outside the gene matches. Germline assignment: CDR1 SGDLS and CDR2 YYNGEE. The CDR3 spans 18 residues. CDR3 in amino acids: CASSVGRLAGGHYNEQFF. The CDR3 region has the DNA TGTGCCAGCAGCGTAGGTAGACTAGCGGGAGGGCATTACAATGAGCAGTTCTTC.

V usage is TRBV28 and J usage is TRBJ2-1; no reliable D call. V was clipped by 3 bases and J by 0 bases, with 9 bases between them. Germline V gives CDR1 MDHEN, CDR2 SYDVKM. This CDR3 has 15 residues. The CDR3 here is CASSLRVSSYNEQFF. CDR3 coding DNA: TGTGCCAGCAGTTTGCGAGTAAGCTCCTACAATGAGCAGTTCTTC.

The chain carries TRBV4-1 and TRBJ2-7; TRBD2 is a possible D gene (6 bases). Germline lookup yields CDR1 MGHRA and CDR2 YSYEKL. V lost 0 bases and J 0 bases, leaving 12 bases between the germline ends. The CDR3 is made up of 16 amino acids. The CDR3 bases are TGCGCCAGCAGCCAAGATTCGGCGGGACGCTCCTACGAGCAGTACTTC. Residues: CASSQDSAGRSYEQYF.

The V call is TRBV10-3, the J call TRBJ1-5; possibly TRBD1 for D (6 bases). Looked up from germline, CDR1 is ENHRY and CDR2 is SYGVKD. The V end lost 10 bases, the J end lost 3 bases, and 16 bases lay between the germline ends. There are 14 residues in the CDR3. CDR3 loop: CASRQEGVNQPQHF. The CDR3 coding sequence is TGTGCCAGCCGACAGGAAGGGGTCAATCAGCCCCAGCATTTT.

The chain has TRBV6-5 and TRBJ2-7; 9 bases map to TRBD1. This CDR3 has 16 residues. The trim removed 2 bases at V and 0 bases at J, leaving 5 bases unmatched. Germline CDR1 reads MNHEY; CDR2 reads SVGAGI. The CDR3 is CASSYNKGQGSYEQYF. The DNA of the CDR3 is TGTGCCAGCAGTTACAACAAGGGACAGGGCTCCTACGAGCAGTACTTC.

V is TRBV2 and J is TRBJ2-3; 11 bases map to TRBD1. CDR1 is SNHLY, CDR2 FYNNEI, per germline. Trimming removed 8 bases from V and 1 base from J; junction bases left unmatched: 5. The CDR3 is 15 amino acids. The CDR3 sequence: CASVEDRGRTDTQYF. DNA for the CDR3: TGTGCCAGCGTAGAGGACAGGGGGCGCACAGATACGCAGTATTTT.